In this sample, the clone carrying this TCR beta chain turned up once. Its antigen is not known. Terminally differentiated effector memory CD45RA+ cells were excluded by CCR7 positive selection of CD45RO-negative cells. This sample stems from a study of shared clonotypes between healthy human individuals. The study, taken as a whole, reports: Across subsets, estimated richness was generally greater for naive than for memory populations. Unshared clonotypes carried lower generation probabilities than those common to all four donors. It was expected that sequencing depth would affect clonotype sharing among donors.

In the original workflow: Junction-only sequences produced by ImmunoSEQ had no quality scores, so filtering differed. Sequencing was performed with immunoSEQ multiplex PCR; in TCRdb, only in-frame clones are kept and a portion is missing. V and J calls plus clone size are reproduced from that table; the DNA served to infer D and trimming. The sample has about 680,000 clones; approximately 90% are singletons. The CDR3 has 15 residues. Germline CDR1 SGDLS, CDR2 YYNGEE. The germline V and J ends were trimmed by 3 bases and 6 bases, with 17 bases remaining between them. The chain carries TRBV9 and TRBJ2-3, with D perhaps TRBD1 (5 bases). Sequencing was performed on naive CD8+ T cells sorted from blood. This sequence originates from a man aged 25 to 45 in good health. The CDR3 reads CASSATSGPRDTQYF. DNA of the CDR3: TGTGCCAGCAGCGCGACTTCAGGGCCCCGGGATACGCAGTATTTT.